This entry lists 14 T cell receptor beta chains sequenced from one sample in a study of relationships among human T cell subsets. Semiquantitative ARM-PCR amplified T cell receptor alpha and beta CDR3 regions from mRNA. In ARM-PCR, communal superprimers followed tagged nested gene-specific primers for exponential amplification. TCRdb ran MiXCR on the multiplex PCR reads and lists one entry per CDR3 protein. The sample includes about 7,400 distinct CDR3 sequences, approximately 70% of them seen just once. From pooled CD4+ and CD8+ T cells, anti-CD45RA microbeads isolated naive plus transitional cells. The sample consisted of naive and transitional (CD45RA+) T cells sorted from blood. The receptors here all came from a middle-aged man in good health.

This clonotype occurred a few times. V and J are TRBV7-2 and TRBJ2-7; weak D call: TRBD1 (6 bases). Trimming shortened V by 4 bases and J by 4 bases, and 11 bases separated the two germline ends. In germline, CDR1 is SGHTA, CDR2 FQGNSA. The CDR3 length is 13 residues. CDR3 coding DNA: TGTGCCAGCAGCTCTCTACAGGGATACGAGCAGTACTTC. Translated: CASSSLQGYEQYF.

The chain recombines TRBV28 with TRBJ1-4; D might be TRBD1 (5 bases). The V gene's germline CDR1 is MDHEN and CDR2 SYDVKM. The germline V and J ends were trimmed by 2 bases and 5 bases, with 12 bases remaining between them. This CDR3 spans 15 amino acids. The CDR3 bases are TGTGCCAGCAGTTTAGCCCAGGGACCCAATGAAAAACTGTTTTTT. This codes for CASSLAQGPNEKLFF.

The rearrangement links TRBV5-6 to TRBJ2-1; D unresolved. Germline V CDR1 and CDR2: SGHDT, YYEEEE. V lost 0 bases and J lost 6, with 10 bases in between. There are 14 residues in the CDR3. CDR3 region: CASSLGARGNEQFF. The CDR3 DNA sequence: TGTGCCAGCAGCTTGGGCGCTAGAGGCAATGAGCAGTTCTTC. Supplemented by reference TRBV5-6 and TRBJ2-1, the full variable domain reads DAGVTQSPTHLIKTRGQQVTLRCSPKSGHDTVSWYQQALGQGPQFIFQYYEEEERQRGNFPDRFSGHQFPNYSSELNVNALLLGDSALYLCASSLGARGNEQFFGPGTRLTVL.

CDR3 sequence reads: CSAGSGSSYEQYF. The CDR3 DNA is TGCAGTGCGGGTAGCGGGAGCTCCTACGAGCAGTACTTC. The genes are TRBV20-1 and TRBJ2-7; 9 nucleotides agree with TRBD2. V shed 6 bases, J shed 0 bases, and the junction held 3 bases outside the gene matches. Germline V CDR1 and CDR2: DFQATT, SNEGSKA (reference sequence). The length of the CDR3 is 13 residues.

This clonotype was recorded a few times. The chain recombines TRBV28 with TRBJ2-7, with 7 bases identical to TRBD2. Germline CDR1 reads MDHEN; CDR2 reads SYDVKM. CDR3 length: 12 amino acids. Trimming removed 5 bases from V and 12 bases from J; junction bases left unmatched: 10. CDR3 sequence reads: CASSLRRLAVYF. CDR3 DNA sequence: TGTGCCAGCAGTCTCAGAAGACTAGCAGTGTACTTC.

CDR3 DNA: TGTGCCAGCAGTTACAAAGGACTGTACACAGAACCCCAGCATTTT. This codes for CASSYKGLYTEPQHF. The V gene is TRBV6-5, the J gene TRBJ1-5; D unclear. Trimming took off 2 bases at V and 10 bases at J, with 18 bases between the two ends. Looked up from germline, CDR1 is MNHEY and CDR2 is SVGAGI. CDR3 length equals 15 residues.

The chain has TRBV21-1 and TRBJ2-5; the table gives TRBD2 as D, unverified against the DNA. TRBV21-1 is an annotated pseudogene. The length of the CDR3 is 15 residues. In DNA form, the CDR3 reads TGTGCCAGCAGCGAGAGGGCGCTAGCGGAAGAGACCCAGTACTTC. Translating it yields CASSERALAEETQYF.

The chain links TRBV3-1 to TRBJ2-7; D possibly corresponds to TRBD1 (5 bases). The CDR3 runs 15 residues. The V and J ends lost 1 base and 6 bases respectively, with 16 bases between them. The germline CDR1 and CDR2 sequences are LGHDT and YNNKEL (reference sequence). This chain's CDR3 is CASSQGISGRGEQYF. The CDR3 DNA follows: TGTGCCAGCAGCCAAGGTATATCCGGTAGGGGCGAGCAGTACTTC.

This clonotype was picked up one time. DNA of the CDR3: TGTGCCAGCAGCCAAGAAGGCGGGTTTGGGTACCAAGAGACCCAGTACTTC. This sequence encodes CASSQEGGFGYQETQYF. The V gene is TRBV14, the J gene TRBJ2-5; maybe TRBD2 (5 bases). Trimming took off 0 bases at V and 0 bases at J, with 14 bases between the two ends. The CDR3 has 17 amino acids. CDR1 SGHDN and CDR2 FVKESK come from the germline V gene.

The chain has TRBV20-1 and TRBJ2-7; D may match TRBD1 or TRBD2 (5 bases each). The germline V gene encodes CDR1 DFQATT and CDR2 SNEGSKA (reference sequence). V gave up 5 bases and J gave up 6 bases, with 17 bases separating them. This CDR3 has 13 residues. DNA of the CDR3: TGCAGTGCTGGGCATGAGGGGCCCCTCGAGCAGTACTTC. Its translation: CSAGHEGPLEQYF.

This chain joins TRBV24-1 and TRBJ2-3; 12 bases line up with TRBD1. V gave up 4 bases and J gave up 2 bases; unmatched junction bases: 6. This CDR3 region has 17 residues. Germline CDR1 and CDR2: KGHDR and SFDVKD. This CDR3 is CATSDSGTGGYTDTQYF. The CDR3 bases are TGTGCCACCAGTGACTCCGGGACAGGGGGCTACACAGATACGCAGTATTTT.

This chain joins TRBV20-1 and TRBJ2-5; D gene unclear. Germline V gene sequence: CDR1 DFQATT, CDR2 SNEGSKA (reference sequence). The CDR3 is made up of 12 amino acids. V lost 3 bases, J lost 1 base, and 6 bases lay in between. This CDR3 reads CSASEVQETQYF. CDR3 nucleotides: TGCAGTGCTAGCGAGGTCCAAGAGACCCAGTACTTC.

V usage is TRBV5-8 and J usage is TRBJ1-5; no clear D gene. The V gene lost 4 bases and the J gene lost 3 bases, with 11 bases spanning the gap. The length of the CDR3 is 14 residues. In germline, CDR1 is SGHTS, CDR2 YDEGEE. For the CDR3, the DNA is TGTGCCAGCAGCCCCCGGGGATTCAATCAGCCCCAGCATTTT. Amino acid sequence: CASSPRGFNQPQHF.

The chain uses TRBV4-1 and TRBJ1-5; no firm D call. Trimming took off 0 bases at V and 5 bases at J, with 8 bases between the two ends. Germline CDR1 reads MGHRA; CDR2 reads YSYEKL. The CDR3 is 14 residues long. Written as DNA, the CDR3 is TGCGCCAGCAGCCAAGAGAGGTCGCATCAGCCCCAGCATTTT. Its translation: CASSQERSHQPQHF.